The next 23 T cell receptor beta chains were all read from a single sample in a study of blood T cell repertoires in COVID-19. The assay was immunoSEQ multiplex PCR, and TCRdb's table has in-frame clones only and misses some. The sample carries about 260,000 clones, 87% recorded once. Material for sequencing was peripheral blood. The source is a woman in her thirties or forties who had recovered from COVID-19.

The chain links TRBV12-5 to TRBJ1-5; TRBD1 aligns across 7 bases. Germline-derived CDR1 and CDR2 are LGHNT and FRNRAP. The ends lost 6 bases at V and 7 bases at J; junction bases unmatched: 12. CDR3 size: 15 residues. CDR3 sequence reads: CASGPPTGTRQPQHF. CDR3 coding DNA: TGTGCTAGTGGCCCCCCGACAGGGACCCGCCAGCCCCAGCATTTT.

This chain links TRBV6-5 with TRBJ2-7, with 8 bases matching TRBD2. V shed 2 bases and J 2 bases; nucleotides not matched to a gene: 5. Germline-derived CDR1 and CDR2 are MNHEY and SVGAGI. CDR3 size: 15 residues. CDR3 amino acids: CASSYGAGGTYEQYF. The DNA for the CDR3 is TGTGCCAGCAGTTACGGGGCGGGGGGAACCTACGAGCAGTACTTC.

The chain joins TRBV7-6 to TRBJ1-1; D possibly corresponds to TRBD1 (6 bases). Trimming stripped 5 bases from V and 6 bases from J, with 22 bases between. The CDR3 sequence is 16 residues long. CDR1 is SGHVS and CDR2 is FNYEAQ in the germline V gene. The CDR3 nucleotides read TGTGCCAGCAGCCGAACAGGGCCCGGCGGGGGGGCTGAAGCTTTCTTT. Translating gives CASSRTGPGGGAEAFF.

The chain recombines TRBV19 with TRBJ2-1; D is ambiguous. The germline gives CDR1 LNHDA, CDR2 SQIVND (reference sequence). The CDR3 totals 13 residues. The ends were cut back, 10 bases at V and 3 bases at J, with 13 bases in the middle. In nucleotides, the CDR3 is TGTGCCACCAGCCAGACACGCTACAATGAGCAGTTCTTC. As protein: CATSQTRYNEQFF.

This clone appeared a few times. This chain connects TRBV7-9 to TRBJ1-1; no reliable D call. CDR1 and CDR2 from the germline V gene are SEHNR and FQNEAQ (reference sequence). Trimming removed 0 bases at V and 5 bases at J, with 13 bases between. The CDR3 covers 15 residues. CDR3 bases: TGTGCCAGCAGCTTAGCCCCGCGGGAGGGAACTGAAGCTTTCTTT. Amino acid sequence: CASSLAPREGTEAFF.

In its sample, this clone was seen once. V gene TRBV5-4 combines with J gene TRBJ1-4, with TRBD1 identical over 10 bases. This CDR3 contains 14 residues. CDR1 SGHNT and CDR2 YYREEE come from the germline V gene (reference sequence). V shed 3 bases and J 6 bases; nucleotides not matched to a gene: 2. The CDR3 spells CASSSTGGDEKLFF. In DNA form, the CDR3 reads TGTGCCAGCAGCTCGACAGGGGGCGATGAAAAACTGTTTTTT.

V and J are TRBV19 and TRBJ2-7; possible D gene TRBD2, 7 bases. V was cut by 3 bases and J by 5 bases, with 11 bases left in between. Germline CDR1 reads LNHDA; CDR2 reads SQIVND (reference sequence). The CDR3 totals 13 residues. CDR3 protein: CASSMRGGDEQYF. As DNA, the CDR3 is TGTGCCAGTAGTATGAGGGGGGGCGACGAGCAGTACTTC.

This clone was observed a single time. CDR3 coding DNA: TGCGCCAGCAGCCAGACAGGCGACTATGGCTACACCTTC. Its protein product is CASSQTGDYGYTF. This sequence joins TRBV4-1 and TRBJ1-2, with TRBD1 as a possible D gene (6 bases). This CDR3 region has 13 residues. Germline lookup yields CDR1 MGHRA and CDR2 YSYEKL. The V end lost 3 bases, the J end lost 3 bases, and 8 bases lay between the germline ends.

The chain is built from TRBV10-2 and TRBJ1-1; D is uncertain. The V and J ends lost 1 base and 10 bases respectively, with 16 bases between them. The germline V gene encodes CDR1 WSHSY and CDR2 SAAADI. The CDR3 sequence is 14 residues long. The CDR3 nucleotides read TGCGCCAGCAGTGAGTTTATCCGTCCCGGGGTAGCTTTCTTT. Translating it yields CASSEFIRPGVAFF.

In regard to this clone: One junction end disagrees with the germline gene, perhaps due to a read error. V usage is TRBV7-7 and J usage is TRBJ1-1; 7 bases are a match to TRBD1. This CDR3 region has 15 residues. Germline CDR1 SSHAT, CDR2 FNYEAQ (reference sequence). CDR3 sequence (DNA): TGTGCTAGCACCAATACGACAGGGCGGAACACTGAAGCTTTCTTT. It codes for CASTNTTGRNTEAFF.

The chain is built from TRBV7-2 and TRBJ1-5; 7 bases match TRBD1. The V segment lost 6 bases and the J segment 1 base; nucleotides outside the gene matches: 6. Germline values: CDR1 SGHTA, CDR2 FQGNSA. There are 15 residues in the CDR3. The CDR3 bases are TGTGCCAGCAGACCAATGGGACAGAGCAATCAGCCCCAGCATTTT. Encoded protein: CASRPMGQSNQPQHF. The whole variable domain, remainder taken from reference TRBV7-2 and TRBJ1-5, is GAGVSQSPSNKVTEKGKDVELRCDPISGHTALYWYRQSLGQGLEFLIYFQGNSAPDKSGLPSDRFSAERTGGSVSTLTIQRTQQEDSAVYLCASRPMGQSNQPQHFGDGTRLSIL.

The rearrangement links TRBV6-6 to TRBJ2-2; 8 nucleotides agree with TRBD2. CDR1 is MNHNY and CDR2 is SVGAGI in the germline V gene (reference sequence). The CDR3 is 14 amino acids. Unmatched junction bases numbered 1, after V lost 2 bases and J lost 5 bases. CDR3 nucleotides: TGTGCCAGCAGTTACCAGCGGGGGACCGGGGAGCTGTTTTTT. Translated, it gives CASSYQRGTGELFF.

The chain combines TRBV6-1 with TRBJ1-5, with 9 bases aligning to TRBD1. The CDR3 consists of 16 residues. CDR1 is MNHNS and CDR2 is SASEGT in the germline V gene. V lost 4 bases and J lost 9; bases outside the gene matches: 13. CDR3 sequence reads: CASSGLTGGERWPQHF. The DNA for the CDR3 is TGTGCCAGCAGTGGGTTGACAGGGGGTGAGAGATGGCCCCAGCATTTT.

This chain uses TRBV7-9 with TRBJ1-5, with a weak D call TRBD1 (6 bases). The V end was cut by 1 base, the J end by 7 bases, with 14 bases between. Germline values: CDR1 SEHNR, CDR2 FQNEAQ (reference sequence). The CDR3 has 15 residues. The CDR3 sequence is CASSLGSGEGQPQHF. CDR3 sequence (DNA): TGTGCCAGCAGCTTAGGGTCAGGGGAGGGCCAGCCCCAGCATTTT.

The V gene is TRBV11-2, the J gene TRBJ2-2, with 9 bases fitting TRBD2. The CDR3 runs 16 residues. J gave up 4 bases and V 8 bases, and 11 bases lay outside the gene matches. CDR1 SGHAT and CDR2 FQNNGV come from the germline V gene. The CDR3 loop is CASGGGGLALTGELFF. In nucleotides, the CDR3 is TGTGCCAGCGGAGGTGGGGGACTAGCCCTCACCGGGGAGCTGTTTTTT.

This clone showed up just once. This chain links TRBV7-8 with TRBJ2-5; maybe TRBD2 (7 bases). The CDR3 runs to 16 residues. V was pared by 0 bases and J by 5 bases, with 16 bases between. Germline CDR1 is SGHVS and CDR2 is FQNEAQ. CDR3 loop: CASSLAPGGRQETQYF. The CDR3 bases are TGTGCCAGCAGCTTAGCGCCCGGGGGGCGACAGGAGACCCAGTACTTC.

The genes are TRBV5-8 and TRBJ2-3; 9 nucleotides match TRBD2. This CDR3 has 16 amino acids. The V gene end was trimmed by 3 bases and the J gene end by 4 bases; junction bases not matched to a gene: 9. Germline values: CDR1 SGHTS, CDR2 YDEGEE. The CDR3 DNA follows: TGTGCCAGCAGCTCCGGGACTAGCTCTTTCGCAGATACGCAGTATTTT. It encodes CASSSGTSSFADTQYF.

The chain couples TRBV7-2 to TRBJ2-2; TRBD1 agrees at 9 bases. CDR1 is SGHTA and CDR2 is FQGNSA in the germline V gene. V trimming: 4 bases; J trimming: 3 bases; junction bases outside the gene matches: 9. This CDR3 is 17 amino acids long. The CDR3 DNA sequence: TGTGCCAGCAGCTCGACGTGGACAGGGGAGGACACCGGGGAGCTGTTTTTT. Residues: CASSSTWTGEDTGELFF.

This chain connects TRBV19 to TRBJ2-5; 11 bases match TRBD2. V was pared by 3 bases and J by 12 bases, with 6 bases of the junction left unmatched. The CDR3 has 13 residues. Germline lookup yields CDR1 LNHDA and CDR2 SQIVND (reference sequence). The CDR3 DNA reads TGTGCCAGTAGTATGGGTAGCGGGGGGGAGGAGTACTTC. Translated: CASSMGSGGEEYF.

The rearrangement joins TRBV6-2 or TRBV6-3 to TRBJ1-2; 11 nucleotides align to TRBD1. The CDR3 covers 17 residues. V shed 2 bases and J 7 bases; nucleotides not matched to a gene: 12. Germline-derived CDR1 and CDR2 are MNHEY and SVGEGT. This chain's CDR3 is CASSYPSGQGARSGYTF. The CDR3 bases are TGTGCCAGCAGTTACCCCAGCGGACAGGGGGCGCGGAGTGGCTACACCTTC.

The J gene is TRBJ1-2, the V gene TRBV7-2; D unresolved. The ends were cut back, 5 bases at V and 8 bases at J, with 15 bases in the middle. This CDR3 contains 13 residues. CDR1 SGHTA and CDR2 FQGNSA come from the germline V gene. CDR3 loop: CASSLEEGDGYTF. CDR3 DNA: TGTGCCAGCAGCCTAGAGGAGGGCGACGGCTACACCTTC.

CDR3 bases: TGTGCCAGTAGAAGGGACAGGGAGGGGAGGCAGCCCCAGCATTTT. Translating it yields CASRRDREGRQPQHF. This chain joins TRBV19 and TRBJ1-5; TRBD1 matches at 9 bases. CDR1 is LNHDA and CDR2 is SQIVND in the germline V gene (reference sequence). This CDR3 region has 15 residues. Trimming removed 6 bases from V and 7 bases from J; junction bases left unmatched: 10.

This chain's CDR3 is CASSLFATEAFF. The CDR3 nucleotides read TGTGCCAGCAGTTTATTCGCGACTGAAGCTTTCTTT. The chain links TRBV28 to TRBJ1-1; D is uncertain. The CDR3 totals 12 residues. V lost 1 base and J 5 bases, leaving 5 bases between the germline ends. Germline V gives CDR1 MDHEN, CDR2 SYDVKM.